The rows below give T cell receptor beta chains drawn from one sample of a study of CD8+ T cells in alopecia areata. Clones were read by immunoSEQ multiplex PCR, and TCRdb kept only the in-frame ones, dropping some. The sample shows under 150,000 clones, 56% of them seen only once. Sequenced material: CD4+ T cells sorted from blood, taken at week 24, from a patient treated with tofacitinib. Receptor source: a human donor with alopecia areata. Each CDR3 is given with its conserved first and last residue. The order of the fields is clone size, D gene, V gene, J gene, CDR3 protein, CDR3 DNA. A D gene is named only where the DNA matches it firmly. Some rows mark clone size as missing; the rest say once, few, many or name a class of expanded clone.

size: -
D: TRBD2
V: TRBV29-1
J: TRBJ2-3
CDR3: CSVHRGGRTTDTQYF
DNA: TGCAGCGTTCACCGGGGGGGACGGACTACAGATACGCAGTATTTT

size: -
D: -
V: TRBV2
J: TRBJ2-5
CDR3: CASSQQETQYF
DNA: TGTGCCAGCAGTCAACAAGAGACCCAGTACTTC

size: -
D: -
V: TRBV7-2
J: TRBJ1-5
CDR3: CASSPSGLFQPQHF
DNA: TGTGCCAGCAGCCCTAGCGGGTTGTTTCAGCCCCAGCATTTT

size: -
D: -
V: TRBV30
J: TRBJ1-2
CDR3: CAWSYAYGYTF
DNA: TGTGCCTGGAGCTACGCGTATGGCTACACCTTC

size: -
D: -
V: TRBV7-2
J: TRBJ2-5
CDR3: CASSSRETQYF
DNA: TGTGCCAGCAGCTCGAGAGAGACCCAGTACTTC

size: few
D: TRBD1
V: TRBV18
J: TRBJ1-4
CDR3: CASSPPGQGNILFF
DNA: TGTGCCAGCTCACCACCGGGACAGGGTAATATACTGTTTTTT

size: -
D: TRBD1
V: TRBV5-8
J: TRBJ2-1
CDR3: CASQNRGPTYNEQFF
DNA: TGTGCCAGCCAGAACAGGGGCCCTACCTACAATGAGCAGTTCTTC

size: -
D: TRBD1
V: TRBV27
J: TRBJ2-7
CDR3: CASSNRGYEQYF
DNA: TGTGCCAGCAGTAACAGGGGATACGAGCAGTACTTC

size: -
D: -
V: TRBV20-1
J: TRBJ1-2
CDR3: CSAPDNYGYTF
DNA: TGCAGTGCTCCTGACAACTATGGCTACACCTTC

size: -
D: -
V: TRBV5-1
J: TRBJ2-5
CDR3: CASSRTSLETQYF
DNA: TGCGCCAGCAGCCGTACTAGTCTGGAGACCCAGTACTTC

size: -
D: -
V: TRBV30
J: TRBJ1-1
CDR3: CAWSSEGITEAFF
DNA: TGTGCCTGGAGTTCCGAGGGGATTACTGAAGCTTTCTTT

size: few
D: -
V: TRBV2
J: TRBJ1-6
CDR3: CASSEPRSPLHF
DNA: TGTGCCAGCAGTGAACCGAGGTCACCCCTCCACTTT